This record looks at one TCR beta chain sequence and its context. In germline, CDR1 is LNHDA, CDR2 SQIVND (reference sequence). This CDR3 has 13 residues. The V end lost 6 bases, the J end lost 1 base, and 9 bases lay between the germline ends. The method was immunoSEQ multiplex PCR; TCRdb's version includes in-frame clones alone and lacks a portion of them. The sample shows about 270,000 clones, roughly four fifths of them seen only once. The source of the sample is a study of cytotoxic CD8 clonotypes in ibrutinib-treated CLL. Sequenced material: PBMCs, taken at disease progression, from a patient treated with ibrutinib. The genes are TRBV19 and TRBJ1-1; no definite D call. This receptor was taken from a human donor with chronic lymphocytic leukemia. The chain's CDR3 is CASSVATNTEAFF. The CDR3 DNA is TGTGCCAGTAGCGTCGCTACGAACACTGAAGCTTTCTTT.